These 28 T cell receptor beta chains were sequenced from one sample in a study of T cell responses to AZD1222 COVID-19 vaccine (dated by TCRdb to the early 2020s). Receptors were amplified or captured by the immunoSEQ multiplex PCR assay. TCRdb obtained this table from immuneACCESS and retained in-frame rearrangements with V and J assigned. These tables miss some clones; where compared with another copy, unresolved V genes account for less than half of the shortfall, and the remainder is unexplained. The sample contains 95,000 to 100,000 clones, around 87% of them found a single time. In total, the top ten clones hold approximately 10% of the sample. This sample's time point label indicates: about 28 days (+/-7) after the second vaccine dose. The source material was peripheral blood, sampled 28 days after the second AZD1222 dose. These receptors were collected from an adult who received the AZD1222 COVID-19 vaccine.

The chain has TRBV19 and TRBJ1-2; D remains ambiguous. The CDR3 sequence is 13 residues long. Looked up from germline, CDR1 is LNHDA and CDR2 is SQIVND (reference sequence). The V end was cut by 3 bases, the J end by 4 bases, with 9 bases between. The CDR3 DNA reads TGTGCCAGTAGTATGTCTATGAGCTATGGCTACACCTTC. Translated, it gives CASSMSMSYGYTF. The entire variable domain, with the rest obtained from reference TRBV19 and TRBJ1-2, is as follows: DGGITQSPKYLFRKEGQNVTLSCEQNLNHDAMYWYRQDPGQGLRLIYYSQIVNDFQKGDIAEGYSVSREKKESFPLTVTSAQKNPTAFYLCASSMSMSYGYTFGSGTRLTVV.

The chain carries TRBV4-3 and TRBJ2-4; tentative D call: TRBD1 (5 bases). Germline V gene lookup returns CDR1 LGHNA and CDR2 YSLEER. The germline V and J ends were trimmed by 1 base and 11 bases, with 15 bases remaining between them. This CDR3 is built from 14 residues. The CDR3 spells CASSQGLKGVFQYF. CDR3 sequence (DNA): TGCGCCAGCAGCCAAGGATTAAAAGGGGTTTTTCAGTACTTC.

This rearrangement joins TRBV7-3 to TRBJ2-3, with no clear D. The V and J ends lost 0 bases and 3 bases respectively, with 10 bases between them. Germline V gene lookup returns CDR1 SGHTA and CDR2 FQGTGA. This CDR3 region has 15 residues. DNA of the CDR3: TGTGCCAGCAGCTTAACGGCCTCCCGGACAGATACGCAGTATTTT. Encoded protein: CASSLTASRTDTQYF.

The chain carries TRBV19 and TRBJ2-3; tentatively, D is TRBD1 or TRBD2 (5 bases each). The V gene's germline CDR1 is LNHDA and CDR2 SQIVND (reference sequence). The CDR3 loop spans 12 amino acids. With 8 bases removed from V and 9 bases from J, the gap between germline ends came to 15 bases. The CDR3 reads CASRDLAGTQYF. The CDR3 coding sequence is TGTGCCAGTCGGGATTTAGCAGGGACGCAGTATTTT.

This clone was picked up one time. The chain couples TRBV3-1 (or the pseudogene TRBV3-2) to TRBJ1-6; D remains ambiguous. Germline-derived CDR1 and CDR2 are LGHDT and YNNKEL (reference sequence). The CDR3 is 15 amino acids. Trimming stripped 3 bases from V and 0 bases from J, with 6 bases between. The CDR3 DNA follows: TGTGCCAGCAGCCAGGAGAGCTCCTATAATTCACCCCTCCACTTT. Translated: CASSQESSYNSPLHF.

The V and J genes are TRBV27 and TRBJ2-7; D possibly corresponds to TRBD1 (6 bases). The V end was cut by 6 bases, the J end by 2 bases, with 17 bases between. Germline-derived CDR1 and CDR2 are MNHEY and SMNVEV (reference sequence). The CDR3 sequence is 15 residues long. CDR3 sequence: CASSKTPGVTYEQYF. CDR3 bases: TGTGCCAGCAGCAAAACTCCAGGGGTGACCTACGAGCAGTACTTC.

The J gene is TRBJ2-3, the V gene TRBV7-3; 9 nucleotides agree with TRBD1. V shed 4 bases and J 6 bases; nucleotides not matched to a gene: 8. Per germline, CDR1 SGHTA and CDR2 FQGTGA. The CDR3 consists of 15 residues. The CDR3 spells CASSYTGGRVDTQYF. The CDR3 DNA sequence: TGTGCCAGCAGCTATACAGGGGGCCGAGTGGATACGCAGTATTTT.

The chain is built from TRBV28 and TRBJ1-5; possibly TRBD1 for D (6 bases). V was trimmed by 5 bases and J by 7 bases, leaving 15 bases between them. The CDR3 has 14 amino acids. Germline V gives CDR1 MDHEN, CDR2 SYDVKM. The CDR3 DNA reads TGTGCCAGCAGTATCCCTGGGGGGGCCCAGCCCCAGCATTTT. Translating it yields CASSIPGGAQPQHF.

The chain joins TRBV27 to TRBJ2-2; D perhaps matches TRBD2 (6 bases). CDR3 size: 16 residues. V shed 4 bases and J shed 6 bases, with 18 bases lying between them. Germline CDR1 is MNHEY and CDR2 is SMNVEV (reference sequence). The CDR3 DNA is TGTGCCAGCAGTTACCTCACCTCGGGACTTCCCGGGGAGCTGTTTTTT. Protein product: CASSYLTSGLPGELFF.

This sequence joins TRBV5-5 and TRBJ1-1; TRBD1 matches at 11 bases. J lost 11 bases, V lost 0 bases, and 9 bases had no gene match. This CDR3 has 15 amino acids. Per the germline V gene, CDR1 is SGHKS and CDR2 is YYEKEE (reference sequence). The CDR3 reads CASSLVVGTGGDAFF. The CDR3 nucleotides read TGTGCCAGCAGCTTGGTGGTTGGGACAGGGGGAGACGCTTTCTTT. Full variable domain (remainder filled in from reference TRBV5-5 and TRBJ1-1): DAGVTQSPTHLIKTRGQQVTLRCSPISGHKSVSWYQQVLGQGPQFIFQYYEKEERGRGNFPDRFSARQFPNYSSELNVNALLLGDSALYLCASSLVVGTGGDAFFGQGTRLTVV.

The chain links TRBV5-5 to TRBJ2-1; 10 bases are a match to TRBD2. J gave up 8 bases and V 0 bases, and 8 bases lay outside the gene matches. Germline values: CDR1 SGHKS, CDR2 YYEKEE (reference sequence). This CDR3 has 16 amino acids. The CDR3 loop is CASSLDRLAGVYEQFF. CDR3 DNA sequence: TGTGCCAGCAGCTTGGATCGGCTAGCGGGAGTCTATGAGCAGTTCTTC.

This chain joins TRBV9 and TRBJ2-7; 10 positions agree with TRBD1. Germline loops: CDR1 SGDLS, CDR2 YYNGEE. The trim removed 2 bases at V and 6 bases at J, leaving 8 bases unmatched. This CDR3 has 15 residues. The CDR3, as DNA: TGTGCCAGCAGCGTGAGGGGGGACAGGGGCGGCGAGCAGTACTTC. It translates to CASSVRGDRGGEQYF.

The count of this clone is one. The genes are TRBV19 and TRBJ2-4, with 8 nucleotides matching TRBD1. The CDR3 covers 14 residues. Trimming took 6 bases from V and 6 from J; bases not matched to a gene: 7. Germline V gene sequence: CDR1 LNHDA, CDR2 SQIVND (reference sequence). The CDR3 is CASSRQGLPNIQYF. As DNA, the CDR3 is TGTGCCAGTAGCAGACAGGGGCTACCAAACATTCAGTACTTC.

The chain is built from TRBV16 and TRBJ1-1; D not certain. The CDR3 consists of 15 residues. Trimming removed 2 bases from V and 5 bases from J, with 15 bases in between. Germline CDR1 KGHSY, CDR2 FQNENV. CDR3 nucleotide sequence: TGTGCCAGCAGCCAAGATAGTATTCTGGATACTGAAGCTTTCTTT. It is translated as CASSQDSILDTEAFF.

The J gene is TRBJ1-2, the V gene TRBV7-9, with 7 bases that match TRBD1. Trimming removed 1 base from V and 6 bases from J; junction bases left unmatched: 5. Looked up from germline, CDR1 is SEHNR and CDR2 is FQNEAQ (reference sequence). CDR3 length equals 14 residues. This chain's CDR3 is CASSLVQGVDGYTF. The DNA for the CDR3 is TGTGCCAGCAGCTTAGTCCAGGGGGTGGATGGCTACACCTTC.

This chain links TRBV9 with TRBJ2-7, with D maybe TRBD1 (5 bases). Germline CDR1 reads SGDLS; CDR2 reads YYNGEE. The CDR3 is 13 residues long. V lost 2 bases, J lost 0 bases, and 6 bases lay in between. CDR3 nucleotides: TGTGCCAGCAGCGTGGACAACTCCTACGAGCAGTACTTC. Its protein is CASSVDNSYEQYF.

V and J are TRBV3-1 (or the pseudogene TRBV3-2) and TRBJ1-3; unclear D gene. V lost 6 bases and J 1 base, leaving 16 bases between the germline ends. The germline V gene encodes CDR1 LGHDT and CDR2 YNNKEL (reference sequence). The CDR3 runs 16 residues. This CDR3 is CASSLMGPSSGNTIYF. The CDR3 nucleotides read TGTGCCAGCAGTCTGATGGGCCCCTCGTCTGGAAACACCATATATTTT.

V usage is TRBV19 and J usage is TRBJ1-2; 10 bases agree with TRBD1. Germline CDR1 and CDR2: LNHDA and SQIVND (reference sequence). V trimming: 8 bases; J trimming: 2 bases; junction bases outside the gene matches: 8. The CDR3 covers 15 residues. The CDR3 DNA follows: TGTGCCAGTCTCAGACAGGGGGCTGGGAACTATGGCTACACCTTC. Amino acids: CASLRQGAGNYGYTF.

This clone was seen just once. CDR3 in amino acids: CAISAMTGELFF. The DNA for the CDR3 is TGTGCCATCAGTGCGATGACCGGGGAGCTGTTTTTT. V gene TRBV10-3 combines with J gene TRBJ2-2; no clear D gene. The germline V gene has CDR1 ENHRY and CDR2 SYGVKD. The CDR3 has 12 amino acids. Between the trimmed V and J ends, which lost 4 bases and 5 bases, there was a span of 5 bases.

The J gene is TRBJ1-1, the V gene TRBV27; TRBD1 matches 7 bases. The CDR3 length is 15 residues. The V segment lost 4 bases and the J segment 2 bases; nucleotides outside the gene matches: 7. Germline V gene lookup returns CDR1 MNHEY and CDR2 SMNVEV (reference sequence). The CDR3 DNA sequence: TGTGCCAGCAGTTGGCAGGGGGATAGAAACACTGAAGCTTTCTTT. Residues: CASSWQGDRNTEAFF.

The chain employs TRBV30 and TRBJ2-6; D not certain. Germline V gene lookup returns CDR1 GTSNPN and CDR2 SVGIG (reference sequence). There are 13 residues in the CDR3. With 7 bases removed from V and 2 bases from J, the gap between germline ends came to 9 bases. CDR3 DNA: TGTGCCTCCCCTAGGGCTGGGGCCAACGTCCTGACTTTC. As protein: CASPRAGANVLTF.

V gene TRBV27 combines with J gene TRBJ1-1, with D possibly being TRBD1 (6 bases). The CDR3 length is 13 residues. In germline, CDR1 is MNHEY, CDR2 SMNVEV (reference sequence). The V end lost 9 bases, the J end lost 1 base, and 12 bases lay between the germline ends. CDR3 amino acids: CASRTGRNTEAFF. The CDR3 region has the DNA TGTGCCAGTAGAACAGGGAGGAACACTGAAGCTTTCTTT.

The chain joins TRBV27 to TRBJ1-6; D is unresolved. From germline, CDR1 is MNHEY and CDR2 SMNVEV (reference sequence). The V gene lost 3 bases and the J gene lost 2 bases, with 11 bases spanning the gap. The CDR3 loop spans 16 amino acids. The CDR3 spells CASSLVVGTYNSPLHF. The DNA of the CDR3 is TGTGCCAGCAGTTTGGTGGTCGGCACCTATAATTCACCCCTCCACTTT.

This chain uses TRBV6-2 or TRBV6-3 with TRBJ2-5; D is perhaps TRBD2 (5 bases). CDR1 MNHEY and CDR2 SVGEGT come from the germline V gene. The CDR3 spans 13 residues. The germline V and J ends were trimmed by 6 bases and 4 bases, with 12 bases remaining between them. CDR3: CASSPRVGETQYF. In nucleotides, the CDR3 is TGTGCCAGCAGCCCGAGGGTGGGAGAGACCCAGTACTTC.

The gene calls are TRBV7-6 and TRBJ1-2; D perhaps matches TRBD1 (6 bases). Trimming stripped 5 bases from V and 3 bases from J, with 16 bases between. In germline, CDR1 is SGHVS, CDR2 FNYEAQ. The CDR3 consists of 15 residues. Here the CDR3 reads CASSPAGGRYYGYTF. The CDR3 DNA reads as TGTGCCAGCAGCCCGGCGGGGGGGCGCTACTATGGCTACACCTTC.

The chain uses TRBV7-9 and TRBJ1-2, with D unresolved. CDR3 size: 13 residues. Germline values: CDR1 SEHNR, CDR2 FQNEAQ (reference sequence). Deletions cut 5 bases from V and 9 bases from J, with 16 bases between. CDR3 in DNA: TGTGCCAGCAGCCCTCCGGGCCTTACAAGCTACACCTTC. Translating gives CASSPPGLTSYTF. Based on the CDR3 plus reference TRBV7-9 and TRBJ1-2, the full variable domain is DTGVSQNPRHKITKRGQNVTFRCDPISEHNRLYWYRQTLGQGPEFLTYFQNEAQLEKSRLLSDRFSAERPKGSFSTLEIQRTEQGDSAMYLCASSPPGLTSYTFGSGTRLTVV.

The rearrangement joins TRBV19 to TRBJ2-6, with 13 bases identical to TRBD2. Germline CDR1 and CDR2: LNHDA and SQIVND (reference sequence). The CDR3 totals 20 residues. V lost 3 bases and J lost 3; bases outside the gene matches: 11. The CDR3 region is CASSIHIGLAGVSGANVLTF. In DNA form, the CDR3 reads TGTGCCAGTAGTATCCACATCGGACTAGCGGGAGTTAGTGGGGCCAACGTCCTGACTTTC.

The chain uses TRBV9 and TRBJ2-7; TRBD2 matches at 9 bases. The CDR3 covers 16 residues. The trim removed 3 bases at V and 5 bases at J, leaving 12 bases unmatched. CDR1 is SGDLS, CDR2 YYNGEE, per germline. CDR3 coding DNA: TGTGCCAGCAGCGCCCACCTAGCGGGAAGAGAGAACGAGCAGTACTTC. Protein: CASSAHLAGRENEQYF.